The 9 T cell receptor beta chains reported below all come from one sample, sequenced in a study of T-cell reconstitution after alpha-beta-depleted transplantation in children (dated by TCRdb to about 2016). According to the study, the label for this sample's treatment or condition signals: allogeneic hematopoietic cell transplantation with graft depleted of TCRalphabeta T cells and CD19 B cells. Library preparation employed PCR. The sequencing machine was an Illumina HiSeq 2500. Molecular barcoding was employed in the preparation of TCR libraries, with unique molecular identifiers being used to normalize TCRbeta repertoire quantification. The raw public reads went through TCRdb reprocessing: fastp at Q25, MiXCR clone calling, in-frame beta chains kept. Each record represents a unique CDR3 protein, reported with the most common genes and DNA among its rows. The sample has some 16,000 distinct CDR3 sequences on record, about 4.7% of them singletons. The top ten clonotypes cover under 7% of the sample.

The source was PBMCs, collected before TCRalphabeta/CD19-depleted stem cell transplant. The receptors here all came from a boy between 10 and 17 years old with acute lymphoblastic leukemia, due to receive a stem cell transplant.

This clonotype was counted many times. The chain combines TRBV11-3 with TRBJ2-1; D is undetermined. Germline CDR1 SGHNT, CDR2 YENEEA. Trimming took 4 bases from V and 7 from J, leaving 14 bases between them. The CDR3 extends over 14 amino acids. The CDR3 protein is CASSSPYPKNEQFF. The CDR3 coding sequence is TGTGCCAGCAGCTCACCCTACCCGAAAAATGAGCAGTTCTTC. Full variable domain (outside the CDR3, taken from reference TRBV11-3 and TRBJ2-1): EAGVVQSPRYKIIEKKQPVAFWCNPISGHNTLYWYLQNLGQGPELLIRYENEEAVDDSQLPKDRFSAERLKGVDSTLKIQPAELGDSAVYLCASSSPYPKNEQFFGPGTRLTVL.

This clonotype is labeled medium-sized. The chain combines TRBV6-5 with TRBJ2-1; 11 nucleotides match TRBD1. Germline lookup yields CDR1 MNHEY and CDR2 SVGAGI. Trimming at V came to 1 base and at J to 7 bases, leaving 6 bases not matched to a gene. The length of the CDR3 is 16 residues. The CDR3 sequence is CASSYYGTGGGNEQFF. CDR3 in DNA: TGTGCCAGCAGTTACTACGGGACAGGGGGTGGAAATGAGCAGTTCTTC.

Many counts were recorded for this clonotype. CDR3 DNA: TGCAGTGCTAGAGACCTGGACGGGGACCTCGATACGCAGTATTTT. Translating gives CSARDLDGDLDTQYF. This sequence joins TRBV20-1 and TRBJ2-3; the D call may be TRBD1 or TRBD2 (5 bases each). V lost 0 bases and J lost 6, with 16 bases in between. Germline CDR1 reads DFQATT; CDR2 reads SNEGSKA (reference sequence). There are 15 residues in the CDR3.

This clonotype was observed at least ten times. V gene TRBV29-1 combines with J gene TRBJ1-1; no reliable D call. With 2 bases removed from V and 3 bases from J, the gap between germline ends came to 4 bases. The CDR3 is 11 amino acids. Germline assignment: CDR1 SQVTM and CDR2 ANQGSEA. The DNA for the CDR3 is TGCAGCGTTGAATTCGACACTGAAGCTTTCTTT. Amino acids: CSVEFDTEAFF. Full variable domain (missing parts from reference TRBV29-1 and TRBJ1-1): SAVISQKPSRDICQRGTSLTIQCQVDSQVTMMFWYRQQPGQSLTLIATANQGSEATYESGFVIDKFPISRPNLTFSTLTVSNMSPEDSSIYLCSVEFDTEAFFGQGTRLTVV.

Written as DNA, the CDR3 is TGTGCCTTCAGTTTACCCCGTCAGACAGCCCAAAGCTCCTACAATGAGCAGTTCTTC. Translated: CAFSLPRQTAQSSYNEQFF. V is TRBV12-3 or TRBV12-4 and J is TRBJ2-1; maybe TRBD1 (5 bases). The CDR3 runs 19 residues. Trimming removed 11 bases at V and 0 bases at J, with 29 bases between.

This clonotype was observed many times. V is TRBV13 and J is TRBJ2-1, with D possibly TRBD2 on 7 matching bases. V was shortened by 0 bases and J by 2 bases, with 11 bases between the two germline ends. CDR1 is PRHDT, CDR2 FYEKMQ, per germline (reference sequence). The CDR3 consists of 16 residues. CDR3 nucleotides: TGTGCCAGCAGCTTAGGGGGCGGGGGCCCCTACAATGAGCAGTTCTTC. It encodes CASSLGGGGPYNEQFF.

Many counts were recorded for this clonotype. The genes are TRBV27 and TRBJ2-5; D remains unclear. Between the trimmed V and J ends, which lost 3 bases and 4 bases, there was a span of 12 bases. Germline V CDR1 and CDR2: MNHEY, SMNVEV (reference sequence). The CDR3 spans 14 residues. The chain's CDR3 is CASSLLGSGETQYF. In DNA form, the CDR3 reads TGTGCCAGCAGTTTGTTGGGGTCGGGAGAGACCCAGTACTTC.

This clonotype has at least ten counts. This sequence joins TRBV6-1 and TRBJ2-7; tentatively, D is TRBD1 (6 bases). This CDR3 has 15 residues. V dropped 3 bases and J dropped 2 bases, with 14 bases sitting between them. CDR1 and CDR2 from the germline V gene are MNHNS and SASEGT. DNA of the CDR3: TGTGCCAGCAGTGACTTCGGGACACCTACCTACGAGCAGTACTTC. This sequence encodes CASSDFGTPTYEQYF.

This clonotype was found many times. V and J are TRBV7-9 and TRBJ1-2; D not resolved. The CDR3 runs to 13 residues. CDR1 and CDR2 from the germline V gene are SEHNR and FQNEAQ (reference sequence). V was clipped by 7 bases and J by 8 bases, with 17 bases between them. CDR3 sequence: CASNFEGLRGYTF. The CDR3 DNA reads TGTGCCAGCAACTTCGAAGGTCTTCGAGGCTACACCTTC.